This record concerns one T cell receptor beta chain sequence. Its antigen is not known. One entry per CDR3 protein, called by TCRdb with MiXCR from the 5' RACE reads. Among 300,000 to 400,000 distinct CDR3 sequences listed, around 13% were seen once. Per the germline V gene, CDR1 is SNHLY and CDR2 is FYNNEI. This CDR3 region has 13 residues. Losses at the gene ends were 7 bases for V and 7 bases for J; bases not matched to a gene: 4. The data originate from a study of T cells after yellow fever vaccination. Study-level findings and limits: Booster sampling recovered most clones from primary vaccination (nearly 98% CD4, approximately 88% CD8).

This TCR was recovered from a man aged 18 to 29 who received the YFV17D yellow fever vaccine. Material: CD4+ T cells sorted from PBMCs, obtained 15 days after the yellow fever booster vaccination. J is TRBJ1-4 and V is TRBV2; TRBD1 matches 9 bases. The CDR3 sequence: CASTQGQGEKLFF. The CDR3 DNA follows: TGTGCCAGCACACAGGGACAGGGTGAAAAACTGTTTTTT. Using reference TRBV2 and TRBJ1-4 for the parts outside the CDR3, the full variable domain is EPEVTQTPSHQVTQMGQEVILRCVPISNHLYFYWYRQILGQKVEFLVSFYNNEISEKSEIFDDQFSVERPDGSNFTLKIRSTKLEDSAMYFCASTQGQGEKLFFGSGTQLSVL.